This T cell receptor beta chain appears in the sequencing data of a study of vaccination and CD4 T cells after COVID-19. The V and J ends lost 5 bases and 6 bases respectively, with 16 bases between them. Germline V CDR1 and CDR2: KGHSH, LQKENI. This CDR3 has 14 amino acids. At the Johns Hopkins FTIC core, DNA taken from cultured CD4+ T cells was sequenced by way of the Oncomine TCR Beta short-read assay. TCRdb fed the PCR reads into MiXCR, producing one record per CDR3 protein. Of about 26,000 distinct CDR3 sequences listed, less than 65% were seen once; the top ten hold under 6.5%. The treatment was: roughly nine-day PBMC culture with coronavirus spike peptide pools or control peptides (ViraFEST assay). Expanded clonotypes were found by TCR sequencing after peptide-pool stimulation (ViraFEST). Roughly 2.1 million PBMCs went into each well for culture with approximately 9.4 IU/ml IL-2 and around 9.6 ug/ml peptide pools.

Regarding the study as a whole: Early post-infection timepoints were not included, and relatively few convalescent patients were studied. The great majority, 304 of 307 vaccine-specific clones, proved spike mono-reactive in convalescent patients.

A word on this clonotype: The target antigen is unknown.

Sequences were obtained from CD4+ T cells from blood, cultured in vitro. The sequence came from a human donor who had recovered from COVID-19. The rearrangement joins TRBV18 to TRBJ1-1, with no clear D. The chain's CDR3 is CASSIGPAPAEAFF. The CDR3 region has the DNA TGTGCCAGCTCAATAGGACCCGCGCCCGCTGAAGCTTTCTTT.